This T cell receptor (beta chain) comes out of a study of radiotherapy plus CTLA-4 blockade in lung cancer. TCRdb keeps only in-frame clones here, not all; method: immunoSEQ multiplex PCR. The sample records 55,000 or so clones, 70% to 85% being singletons. Germline lookup yields CDR1 SGHVS and CDR2 FNYEAQ. This CDR3 comprises 15 residues. V lost 2 bases, J lost 4 bases, and 13 bases lay in between. The chain uses TRBV7-6 and TRBJ2-3; TRBD1 might be the D (5 bases). This clonotype originated in a human donor with non-small cell lung cancer whose response to radiotherapy plus ipilimumab could not be evaluated. The starting material was peripheral blood, obtained from a patient treated with radiotherapy plus ipilimumab. The CDR3 bases are TGTGCCAGCAGCTTATTATCTAGGGGCCCAGATACGCAGTATTTT. Protein sequence: CASSLLSRGPDTQYF.